This T cell receptor (beta chain) was profiled in a study of technical replicates of blood from a few donors. Only in-frame clones appear in the TCRdb table, and some are missing; sequencing was by immunoSEQ multiplex PCR. The data contain approximately 82,000 clones, roughly 95% of them singletons. Sample: T cells isolated from PBMCs. This TCR derives from a human donor in good health.

CDR3 loop: CASSPLLGSGELFF. The CDR3 region has the DNA TGTGCCAGCAGTCCCCTCCTAGGTTCCGGGGAGCTGTTTTTT. V usage is TRBV6-5 and J usage is TRBJ2-2; no firm D call. V gave up 5 bases and J gave up 6 bases, with 13 bases separating them. The germline gives CDR1 MNHEY, CDR2 SVGAGI. This CDR3 comprises 14 residues.